The TCR beta chain described here comes from a study of blood T cells in healthy people across ages. Donors ranged from about 6 to 95 years old and were healthy Caucasians in Russia. Study observations and caveats: Older individuals had lower TCR beta diversity per million T cells (the decline was roughly linear). Naive T cell percentage by flow cytometry tracked strongly with beta diversity.

Only a few counts were recorded for this clonotype. The antigen remains undetermined. The authors ran a second PCR of about 6 to 11 cycles using a sample-barcoded 5' primer and a J-beta primer mix. A single record per CDR3 protein comes from TCRdb applying MiXCR to the 5' RACE reads. The sample carries hundreds of thousands of distinct CDR3 sequences, roughly 21% recorded once. The germline V gene encodes CDR1 DFQATT and CDR2 SNEGSKA (reference sequence). This CDR3 has 15 residues. V was pared by 6 bases and J by 0 bases, with 8 bases of the junction left unmatched. This clonotype was sampled from a man between 65 and 80 years old in good health. Sequences were obtained from blood. The chain uses TRBV20-1 and TRBJ2-3; 8 bases are shared with TRBD2. The CDR3 loop is CSAKSGSTSTDTQYF. The CDR3 coding sequence is TGCAGTGCGAAGAGCGGGAGCACTAGCACAGATACGCAGTATTTT.